This T cell receptor (beta chain) came from a study of cytomegalovirus exposure and HLA in healthy donors (dated by TCRdb to the late 2010s). Broadly, across the study: According to an earlier analysis of 550 to 750 of the donors, roughly 180 million T cells yielded 90 million to 140 million unique TCR beta sequences and about 300 Gb of sequence data. About 300 gigabases of sequencing data and 78 million or so unique TCR sequences were included in an early release covering roughly 600 HLA-typed donors. Donor age, sex, ethnicity and CMV serostatus were collected together with the repertoire data. Of the roughly 410 genotyped donors, 70% to 90% were placed in the genetic ancestry cluster associated with self-reported Caucasian donors. The study aimed to test whether signatures of past pathogen exposure could be identified by cataloging public T cell receptors. An earlier analysis of fewer than 700 of the donors applied high-throughput TCR beta sequencing to assess whether each TCR beta V gene segment acted as functional or pseudogenic. A later genetic analysis used genome-wide SNP genotypes for about 60% of the roughly 700 donors, treating that subset as a discovery cohort. HLA typing included class I and class II loci at four-digit resolution. Because of strong linkage in the cohort, roughly five DR-DQ haplotypes were treated as single units for association and clustering. Rather than using new phenotypic data, the later analysis identified candidate immune exposures from TCR beta sequences and from how often those sequences occurred across donors. Among some 410 genotyped donors of the cohort, an average of approximately 240,000 unique TCR beta nucleotide sequences was sequenced per donor, of which roughly 18% were non-productive. The study used immunosequencing to profile the T cell repertoires of approximately 690 subjects and linked those repertoires to cytomegalovirus serostatus. To study patterns of TCR occurrence, a later analysis re-analyzed previously published TCR beta repertoires from more than 550 donors and added high-resolution HLA genotyping. To predict cytomegalovirus infection status, the study combined high-throughput TCR immunosequencing, statistical association of individual TCRs with disease status, and machine learning. The number of typed donors differed by locus: 629-630 for A, B, C, DRB1 and DQB1; approximately 530 for DQA1; about 600 for DPA1; and roughly 450 for DPB1. Every discovery cohort repertoire had been produced on one sequencing platform. A separate validation cohort of approximately 130 different subjects was used in addition to the roughly 620-subject first cohort.

The cohort comprised 710 or so healthy bone marrow donors. All cohort members were sampled while nominally healthy, although unrecorded immune exposures were likely present. The donor tested CMV seropositive, placing the donor among the 289 seropositive members of the cohort. Each donor provided a peripheral blood sample, and peripheral blood mononuclear cells were used for TCR beta sequencing. Genomic DNA extraction from the blood cell samples was performed with the Qiagen DNeasy Blood Extraction Kit. What the study reported, not specific to this receptor: A few of the identified cytomegalovirus-associated TCR beta chains were confirmed in vitro to be specific for cytomegalovirus antigens. A cluster of highly shared sequence variants was judged likely to represent a technical artifact of the sequencing pipeline. In a later analysis, several top co-occurrence clusters were reported to appear linked to parvovirus B19, influenza, CMV and Epstein-Barr virus. A later genetic analysis associated a missense DCLRE1C variant with V-gene and J-gene trimming of TCR beta chains, and an independent cohort replicated the association. A later genetic analysis reported fewer N-insertions in productive TCRs among donors in an Asian-associated ancestry cluster than the roughly 640-donor mean. Linkage disequilibrium might explain the correlated functional status among segregating V segments, but an unknown experimental factor could not be excluded. In a later analysis, HLA-associated TCR beta chains were found to be more clonally expanded and to have lower generation probabilities than equally common non-associated chains. The 87-base-pair reads could not distinguish some IMGT-functional V segments, including TRBV6-2 and TRBV6-3, so those segments were excluded. The presence/absence analyses assumed that sequencing depth was roughly uniform across donors, and that assumption may not be true. A total of roughly 160 TCR beta chains were listed by the study as associated with cytomegalovirus. In a later analysis, TCR association rates were found to vary across HLA loci, with the most associated TCRs seen for DRB1 alleles and the fewest for HLA-C alleles. The cohort was sequenced for TCR beta chains only, and without alpha or paired-chain data the features that could be detected were limited. Immune exposure information for the cohort was limited to CMV serostatus. HLA typing was unavailable for some donors at each locus, so association tests used only the typed subset. Most TCR sequences were observed very rarely across donors, whereas some public TCRs were present in many individuals. According to the authors, the approach could potentially be generalized to other disease states and immunological phenotypes. In a later analysis, some 18,000 TCR beta sequences were associated with specific HLA alleles at a false discovery rate of 0.05. Because counts were too low, roughly 18 rarely observed V segments, including chromosome 9 orphons, were left out of the earlier analysis of over 550 of the donors. Most CMV-associated TCR beta chains appeared to be HLA-restricted in a later analysis, and the HLA associations seemed to be driven largely by CMV exposure. In an earlier analysis of under 600 of the donors, most TCR beta V segments were observed in productive rearrangements about 90% or about 30% of the time, broadly matching IMGT annotations. A further reported finding was that TCR beta sequences accurately predicted the HLA-A and HLA-B alleles for most subjects in the first cohort. Assigning TCR associations to individual alleles was difficult when HLA alleles, especially DR and DQ, strongly co-occurred. In both the original and validation cohorts, the classifier was reported to diagnose cytomegalovirus status with high specificity and sensitivity.

CDR1 is given as SGHTA and CDR2 as FQGNSA, both from the germline V gene. The cysteine opens and the phenylalanine closes a CDR3 of 17 amino acids. The read is trimmed to its CDR3 DNA, 51 bases read in frame from base 1. V trim: 6 bases; J trim: 4 bases; unmatched bases: 13. Concerning this clone: The antigen this receptor binds is unknown. Nothing much larger sits one base from this clone, and base qualities are not available.

The library was prepared using the immunoSEQ multiplex PCR assay. A mixture of 60 forward primers for TCR Vbeta segments and 13 reverse primers for TCR Jbeta segments was used in the multiplex PCR. The CDR3 region of rearranged TCR beta genes was amplified from genomic DNA by a multiplex PCR assay. On the Illumina HiSeq System, the amplified TCR beta libraries were sequenced as 87-base-pair reads. As for the original processing: In a later analysis, 80 million or so unique TCR beta chains were counted across the 650 to 700 repertoires, and roughly 9.9 million of these chains were shared by at least two donors. Raw reads were error-corrected and collapsed into unique sequences by a nearest-neighbor algorithm in which closely related sequences were merged to remove PCR and sequencing errors. V, D and J gene segments were assigned by aligning CDR3 sequences to IMGT reference sequences. For a sequence to be retained, a match of at least six nucleotides to both a V gene segment and a J gene segment was required. A rearrangement was called productive if the CDR3 had no stop codons and remained in frame with V and J, and every other rearrangement was called non-productive. Following IMGT convention, CDR3 was defined as the stretch from the second conserved V-encoded cysteine up to the conserved J-encoded phenylalanine. Sequences without an unambiguous match to a single V gene segment were excluded from the earlier analysis of 450 to 750 of the donors. An earlier analysis of 450 to 650 of the donors called V segments functional above 56.7% productive rearrangements and segregating when the between-donor standard deviation exceeded 5%. A statistical classification framework was developed to diagnose cytomegalovirus status using the catalog of TCR beta chain sequences. V and J gene assignment, in a later analysis, came from comparing TCR nucleotide sequences with IMGT/GENE-DB human TR gene sequences. Using the TCRdist pipeline, a later analysis assigned CDR3 sequences along with most-parsimonious VDJ recombination scenarios. A later analysis defined each TCR beta chain by its CDR3 amino acid sequence plus V-gene family, and excluded reads lacking a unique V-gene family. As a way to deal with suspected cross-contamination and a sequencing artifact, a later analysis dropped 450 to 600 nucleotide sequences that were highly shared and had low generation probability. A later analysis calculated a clonal expansion index for each public chain from normalized within-repertoire ranks of inferred template counts. In a later analysis, generation probabilities were computed with a VDJ recombination model fitted to out-of-frame rearrangements, and the resulting probabilities were checked against IGoR. In a later analysis, TCR-TCR, TCR-HLA and TCR-CMV co-occurrence was scored with hypergeometric tests, and a repertoire-size bias correction was applied to TCR pairs. False discovery rates were estimated in a later analysis by permuting HLA or CMV assignments 20 times. In a later analysis, co-occurring TCRs were grouped using DBSCAN, and TCRdist sequence similarity was added for clustering within HLA-allele-positive subsets. For co-occurrence clustering, repertoires with fewer than 30,000 or more than 120,000 public chains were excluded, along with four or five repertoires with anomalous nucleotide sharing. Not all clones reach the TCRdb copy of this immuneACCESS table, which keeps in-frame sequences only. Checked studies attribute under half of the gap to unresolved V genes and leave the rest unexplained. Clonal size and the V and J genes are those of that table, whereas D and trimming came from the DNA. The sample yields 60,000 to 90,000 clones; approximately 70% were counted once. Around 9.7% of the sample rests with the top ten.

The source material was PBMCs. In this chain, TRBV7-2 is recombined with TRBJ2-7, and 12 junction bases match TRBD2. The TCR was taken from a woman aged 45-60 years in good health and CMV-seropositive. This receptor carries the CDR3 CASSNSGLAGRSYEQYF. DNA sequence: TGTGCCAGCAGTAACAGTGGACTAGCGGGAAGGAGTTACGAGCAGTACTTC.